This TCR beta chain was observed in a study of OX40 agonist ivuxolimab in advanced cancers. This CDR3 contains 14 residues. The V gene lost 1 base and the J gene lost 1 base, with 7 bases spanning the gap. CDR1 and CDR2 from the germline V gene are SGHTA and FQGNSA. Only in-frame clones appear in the TCRdb table, and some are missing; sequencing was by immunoSEQ multiplex PCR. The sample lists about 70,000 clones, roughly 85% occurring once. This specimen was CD4+ or CD8+ T cells sorted from blood, taken in a trial of the OX40 agonist ivuxolimab. This sequence joins TRBV7-2 and TRBJ1-2, with TRBD1 as a possible D gene (6 bases). The TCR originated in an adult with an advanced solid tumor such as melanoma, head and neck, liver or kidney cancer. The CDR3 sequence: CASSLDRDNYGYTF. The CDR3, as DNA: TGTGCCAGCAGCTTAGACAGGGATAACTATGGCTACACCTTC.